This TCR beta chain was sequenced during a study of blood T cell repertoires in COVID-19. Study at large: Material from acute and convalescent COVID-19 was sourced from the United States, Italy and Spain. PBMCs, B-cell-depleted T cells, or T cells were the source of the cDNA or gDNA that made up the material.

Losses at the gene ends were 4 bases for V and 5 bases for J; bases not matched to a gene: 5. The CDR3 covers 15 residues. The germline gives CDR1 SGHNT, CDR2 YYREEE (reference sequence). Authors' analysis steps: For nucleated cells, counts were estimated from reference gene primer amplification. Sequenced by immunoSEQ multiplex PCR; TCRdb stores in-frame clones only, minus some. V and J calls and clone size are those listed in that table; D and trimming were worked out from the DNA. The repertoire consists of roughly 50,000 clones, with about 90% occurring once and the leading ten covering around 7.2%.

V usage is TRBV5-4 and J usage is TRBJ2-2; TRBD1 aligns across 10 bases. This receptor was obtained from a woman aged 55-70 years with active or convalescent COVID-19. Sequencing was performed on peripheral blood. CDR3 DNA sequence: TGTGCCAGCAGCCCGGGACAGGGGCGAACCGGGGAGCTGTTTTTT. Translating it yields CASSPGQGRTGELFF.